This paragraph covers one TCR beta chain sequence. The sample comes from a study of blood T cell repertoires in COVID-19. TCRdb's copy holds only in-frame clones and misses some; the assay was immunoSEQ multiplex PCR. Of 300,000 or so clones detected, about nine tenths appear once; the ten largest clones hold 2.9%. V was pared by 1 base and J by 3 bases, with 6 bases of the junction left unmatched. The V gene's germline CDR1 is LGHNA and CDR2 YNFKEQ. The CDR3 has 16 amino acids. This TCR came from a woman aged 45-59 years who had been exposed to COVID-19. Sequencing was carried out using PBMCs or T cells enriched from blood (not recorded which). The chain links TRBV4-2 to TRBJ1-2, with 9 bases that match TRBD1. The CDR3 region is CASSQAVTGGDYGYTF. The CDR3 DNA is TGTGCCAGCAGCCAAGCTGTGACAGGGGGTGACTATGGCTACACCTTC.